Listed below are T cell receptor beta chains from one sample, sequenced in a study of cytomegalovirus exposure and HLA in healthy donors. Assay: immunoSEQ multiplex PCR; the TCRdb copy retains only in-frame clones and omits some. The profile shows under 200,000 clones, about 12% of them singletons. Sample: PBMCs. Receptors originate from a man aged 50-59 years in good health and CMV-seropositive. Each CDR3 is given with its conserved first and last residue. A D gene is named only where the DNA matches it firmly. The size field is filled for only some rows; it gives once, few, many or a size class.

V gene	D gene	clone size	J gene	CDR3 protein	CDR3 DNA
TRBV7-9	-	-	TRBJ1-4	CASSLPGATNEKLFF	TGTGCCAGCAGCTTACCAGGTGCAACTAATGAAAAACTGTTTTTT
TRBV5-1	-	-	TRBJ1-4	CASSQDSTDEKLFF	TGCGCCAGCAGCCAAGACAGCACAGATGAAAAACTGTTTTTT
TRBV6-5	-	-	TRBJ1-5	CASTAPGGNQPQHF	TGTGCCAGCACCGCCCCGGGTGGCAATCAGCCCCAGCATTTT
TRBV9	-	few	TRBJ1-3	CASSGGSSGNTIYF	TGTGCCAGCAGTGGGGGGAGCTCTGGAAACACCATATATTTT
TRBV11-2	TRBD2	-	TRBJ2-5	CASSLVAGGLQETQYF	TGTGCCAGCAGCTTAGTAGCGGGGGGCCTACAAGAGACCCAGTACTTC
TRBV13	-	-	TRBJ2-5	CASSLGRGRGETQYF	TGTGCCAGCAGCTTAGGCAGGGGTCGGGGAGAGACCCAGTACTTC
TRBV6-1	TRBD2	-	TRBJ2-5	CASNPSGEETQYF	TGTGCCAGCAATCCTAGCGGGGAAGAGACCCAGTACTTC
TRBV5-8	TRBD1	-	TRBJ2-1	CASSFAGQGLYEQFF	TGTGCCAGCAGCTTTGCGGGACAGGGTCTATATGAGCAGTTCTTC
TRBV6-1	TRBD1	few	TRBJ2-3	CASRGGQGTDTQYF	TGTGCCAGCAGAGGGGGACAGGGGACAGATACGCAGTATTTT
TRBV7-2	-	-	TRBJ1-1	CASSRTVFTEAFF	TGTGCCAGCAGCCGGACAGTTTTCACTGAAGCTTTCTTT
TRBV28	-	few	TRBJ2-3	CASSFLDTQYF	TGTGCCAGCAGTTTCTTGGATACGCAGTATTTT
TRBV4-3	-	few	TRBJ2-2	CASSQARTVNTGELFF	TGCGCCAGCAGCCAAGCACGGACAGTCAACACCGGGGAGCTGTTTTTT
TRBV29-1	-	few	TRBJ1-6	CSVSEGGHSPLHF	TGCAGCGTCAGCGAAGGAGGTCATTCACCCCTCCACTTT
TRBV15	TRBD2	-	TRBJ2-5	CATSGGTSQMETQYF	TGTGCCACCAGCGGAGGGACTAGCCAGATGGAGACCCAGTACTTC